Presented here are 16 T cell receptor beta chains from one specimen sequenced in a study of blood T cell repertoires in COVID-19. Produced via immunoSEQ multiplex PCR; TCRdb's table is partial and in-frame only. The table has approximately 100,000 clones, 80% to 90% seen once; the top ten hold about 3%. Source material: peripheral blood. The receptors were sampled from a human donor in a cohort sampled during active COVID-19.

The chain is built from TRBV20-1 and TRBJ2-7; 7 nucleotides line up with TRBD1. The junction had 1 base not matched to a gene; V was cut back by 5 bases and J by 3 bases. The V gene's germline CDR1 is DFQATT and CDR2 SNEGSKA (reference sequence). This CDR3 is built from 11 residues. CDR3 in amino acids: CSARTGYEQYF. The CDR3, as DNA: TGCAGTGCTCGGACAGGCTACGAGCAGTACTTC.

The genes are TRBV30 and TRBJ1-1; the D gene is possibly TRBD1 (5 bases). The V gene's germline CDR1 is GTSNPN and CDR2 SVGIG (reference sequence). CDR3 size: 13 residues. V lost 5 bases, J lost 1 base, and 11 bases lay in between. The CDR3 DNA reads as TGTGCCTGGGTGGCAGGGCAGAACACTGAAGCTTTCTTT. Amino acids: CAWVAGQNTEAFF.

The CDR3 sequence: CASSIRDRYSNQPQHF. For the CDR3, the DNA is TGTGCCAGTAGTATACGGGACAGATATAGCAATCAGCCCCAGCATTTT. This chain uses TRBV19 with TRBJ1-5; 7 positions agree with TRBD1. Germline V CDR1 and CDR2: LNHDA, SQIVND (reference sequence). The ends lost 2 bases at V and 0 bases at J; junction bases unmatched: 4. The length of the CDR3 is 16 residues.

V is TRBV7-2 and J is TRBJ2-7; 7 bases are shared with TRBD2. CDR3 length: 15 residues. CDR1 is SGHTA and CDR2 is FQGNSA in the germline V gene. After removal of 1 base from V and 5 bases from J, the junction contained 8 bases not matched to a gene. As DNA, the CDR3 is TGTGCCAGCAGCTTAGTCATTGGGGGGGTCGACGAGCAGTACTTC. Its translation is CASSLVIGGVDEQYF.

This rearrangement joins TRBV9 to TRBJ2-3, with a possible D match to TRBD2 (7 bases). The CDR3 runs 17 residues. The V end lost 3 bases, the J end lost 2 bases, and 19 bases lay between the germline ends. The germline CDR1 and CDR2 sequences are SGDLS and YYNGEE. CDR3 coding DNA: TGTGCCAGCAGCGGCTCACAGGGAGGGGGGTACACAGATACGCAGTATTTT. Translating gives CASSGSQGGGYTDTQYF.

This clone showed up just once. The chain employs TRBV19 and TRBJ2-1, with TRBD2 matching 16 bases. This CDR3 is 20 amino acids long. Germline assignment: CDR1 LNHDA and CDR2 SQIVND (reference sequence). V lost 6 bases to trimming and J lost 1 base; unmatched junction nucleotides: 12. Here the CDR3 DNA reads TGTGCCAGTAGGGATTATCGCGGGACTAGCGGGAGGGATTCCTACAATGAGCAGTTCTTC. Its translation: CASRDYRGTSGRDSYNEQFF.

The chain uses TRBV5-4 and TRBJ2-4, with TRBD1 as a possible D gene (6 bases). Trimming shortened V by 3 bases and J by 0 bases, and 10 bases separated the two germline ends. Germline CDR1 reads SGHNT; CDR2 reads YYREEE (reference sequence). The CDR3 sequence is 15 residues long. CDR3 residues: CASSSGHLAKNIQYF. DNA of the CDR3: TGTGCCAGCAGCTCGGGACACCTAGCCAAAAACATTCAGTACTTC.

The chain uses TRBV4-3 and TRBJ2-7; D gene uncertain. The V end was cut by 0 bases, the J end by 4 bases, with 7 bases between. This CDR3 spans 13 amino acids. Germline V gives CDR1 LGHNA, CDR2 YSLEER. The DNA of the CDR3 is TGCGCCAGCAGCCAAGATCGCGATTACGAGCAGTACTTC. Translation gives CASSQDRDYEQYF.

With regard to this clone: Its ends do not fully match the called genes, so a read error is possible. The rearrangement joins TRBV12-3 or TRBV12-4 to TRBJ2-7; possibly TRBD2 for D (6 bases). This CDR3 is built from 13 residues. The CDR3 coding sequence is TGTGCCAGCAGCTTGCCCGGGGGATTCCGGCGGGACTTC. Encoded protein: CASSLPGGFRRDF.

With regard to this clone: The same CDR3 also results from other DNA sequences found in this sample. The chain combines TRBV6-5 with TRBJ2-3; TRBD2 agrees at 7 bases. The CDR3 is made up of 14 amino acids. The junction had 2 bases not matched to a gene; V was cut back by 0 bases and J by 5 bases. Germline V gene lookup returns CDR1 MNHEY and CDR2 SVGAGI. CDR3 DNA: TGTGCCAGCAGTTACTCGTCTAGCGGAGATACGCAGTATTTT. Its protein is CASSYSSSGDTQYF.

This sequence joins TRBV15 and TRBJ1-6; a possible D gene is TRBD1 (5 bases). V lost 0 bases, J lost 5 bases, and 11 bases lay in between. Germline CDR1 is LNHNV and CDR2 is YYDKDF (reference sequence). This CDR3 is 16 amino acids long. In DNA, the CDR3 is TGTGCCACCAGCAGAGATTCCAGGGTTAATAATTCACCCCTCCACTTT. Translating it yields CATSRDSRVNNSPLHF. Looking up the rest from reference TRBV15 and TRBJ1-6 gives the full variable domain: DAMVIQNPRYQVTQFGKPVTLSCSQTLNHNVMYWYQQKSSQAPKLLFHYYDKDFNNEADTPDNFQSRRPNTSFCFLDIRSPGLGDTAMYLCATSRDSRVNNSPLHFGNGTRLTVT.

The chain carries TRBV7-2 and TRBJ2-7; TRBD2 matches at 7 bases. V shed 5 bases, J shed 7 bases, and the junction held 14 bases outside the gene matches. The germline CDR1 and CDR2 sequences are SGHTA and FQGNSA. CDR3 length: 15 residues. The CDR3 here is CASSGWGGSPGEQYF. Here the CDR3 DNA reads TGTGCCAGCAGCGGGTGGGGCGGGAGCCCCGGGGAGCAGTACTTC.

This chain joins TRBV6-5 and TRBJ2-6; a weak D match, TRBD1 (6 bases). This CDR3 has 15 amino acids. Trimming pared 8 bases from V and 3 bases from J, leaving 14 bases between. CDR1 MNHEY and CDR2 SVGAGI come from the germline V gene. The DNA for the CDR3 is TGTGCCAGCGTACCAGGGGCGCTTGGGGCCAACGTCCTGACTTTC. It specifies CASVPGALGANVLTF.

In its sample, this clone was seen a few times. V gene TRBV4-1 combines with J gene TRBJ2-7; 8 nucleotides line up with TRBD1. Germline V gene lookup returns CDR1 MGHRA and CDR2 YSYEKL. With 0 bases clipped from V and 6 bases from J, the junction kept 1 base outside the gene matches. CDR3 size: 13 residues. The CDR3 nucleotides are TGCGCCAGCAGCCAAGAACAGGGGGGCGAGCAGTACTTC. Protein: CASSQEQGGEQYF.

V is TRBV4-1 and J is TRBJ2-5, with D possibly being TRBD1 (5 bases). The CDR3 covers 15 residues. In germline, CDR1 is MGHRA, CDR2 YSYEKL. With 0 bases removed from V and 5 bases from J, the gap between germline ends came to 13 bases. CDR3 amino acids: CASSQDLRVRETQYF. CDR3 sequence (DNA): TGCGCCAGCAGCCAAGACCTCAGGGTGCGCGAGACCCAGTACTTC.

The CDR3 here is CASSHNREGNTIYF. Here the CDR3 DNA reads TGTGCCAGCAGTCACAACCGGGAAGGAAACACCATATATTTT. The rearrangement joins TRBV6-5 to TRBJ1-3; the D is unclear. Germline V gene sequence: CDR1 MNHEY, CDR2 SVGAGI. This CDR3 comprises 14 residues. Trimming shortened V by 5 bases and J by 4 bases, and 12 bases separated the two germline ends.